Each of the 8 T cell receptor beta chains below was sequenced from the same sample in a study of STAT5B mutations in CD4+ large granular lymphocyte leukemia. Assay: immunoSEQ multiplex PCR; the TCRdb copy retains only in-frame clones and omits some. The repertoire holds about 31,000 clones, with roughly 70% as singletons. Material for sequencing was CD4+ T cells from blood buffy coats. The source is a human donor in good health.

The chain has TRBV5-4 and TRBJ2-7; possible D gene TRBD2, 6 bases. V lost 4 bases, J lost 1 base, and 9 bases lay in between. Germline V gene sequence: CDR1 SGHNT, CDR2 YYREEE (reference sequence). This CDR3 spans 13 amino acids. The CDR3 region is CASSQGGSYEQYF. The CDR3 region has the DNA TGTGCCAGCAGCCAAGGAGGGTCCTACGAGCAGTACTTC. Combining the CDR3 with reference TRBV5-4 and TRBJ2-7 gives the whole variable domain ETGVTQSPTHLIKTRGQQVTLRCSSQSGHNTVSWYQQALGQGPQFIFQYYREEENGRGNFPPRFSGLQFPNYSSELNVNALELDDSALYLCASSQGGSYEQYFGPGTRLTVT.

The V and J genes are TRBV5-4 and TRBJ2-5; TRBD2 matches 11 bases. The germline CDR1 and CDR2 sequences are SGHNT and YYREEE (reference sequence). This CDR3 is 18 amino acids long. Germline trimming cut 4 bases from V and 1 base from J; bases unmatched to any gene: 12. CDR3 sequence (DNA): TGTGCCAGCAGCACCGGACTAGCGGGCTACTCACGCCAAGAGACCCAGTACTTC. Protein product: CASSTGLAGYSRQETQYF.

The chain has TRBV5-8 and TRBJ2-7; D gene ambiguous. The CDR3 is made up of 13 amino acids. Trimming cost V 2 bases and J 1 base, with 7 bases left between them. Germline V lookup: CDR1 SGHTS, CDR2 YDEGEE. CDR3 amino acids: CASSFGFSYEQYV. Written as DNA, the CDR3 is TGTGCCAGCAGCTTTGGATTTTCCTACGAGCAGTACGTC.

The V call is TRBV7-2, the J call TRBJ2-3, with D perhaps TRBD1 or TRBD2 (5 bases each). V was cut by 4 bases and J by 3 bases, with 14 bases left in between. CDR1 and CDR2 from the germline V gene are SGHTA and FQGNSA. The CDR3 extends over 15 amino acids. CDR3 sequence: CASSWAGGWTDTQYF. The CDR3 DNA reads as TGTGCCAGCAGCTGGGCTGGGGGTTGGACAGATACGCAGTATTTT.

V gene TRBV28 combines with J gene TRBJ1-5; D ambiguous. The CDR3 length is 15 residues. In germline, CDR1 is MDHEN, CDR2 SYDVKM. The V end was cut by 3 bases, the J end by 0 bases, with 9 bases between. In DNA form, the CDR3 reads TGTGCCAGCAGTTTTGGGGTGAATAGCAATCAGCCCCAGCATTTT. Translation gives CASSFGVNSNQPQHF.

The genes are TRBV11-2 and TRBJ1-1, with TRBD1 matching over 9 bases. The CDR3 runs 13 residues. V lost 5 bases and J lost 6; bases outside the gene matches: 4. Germline V gives CDR1 SGHAT, CDR2 FQNNGV. The CDR3 coding sequence is TGTGCCAGCAGCCCAGACAGGGGGGCTGAAGCTTTCTTT. It specifies CASSPDRGAEAFF.

Of note for this clone: Its ends do not fully match the called genes, so a read error is possible. The chain joins TRBV7-2 to TRBJ2-7; 14 bases fit TRBD2. Germline V gives CDR1 SGHTA, CDR2 FQGNSA. This CDR3 spans 14 amino acids. CDR3 DNA sequence: TGTGCCAGCAGCCGTGAAGGGACTAGCGGGGGTCGAGACTTC. Translating gives CASSREGTSGGRDF.

This clone has a single count. The gene calls are TRBV7-2 and TRBJ2-7; D tentatively fits TRBD1 or TRBD2 (5 bases each). This CDR3 spans 19 amino acids. Looked up from germline, CDR1 is SGHTA and CDR2 is FQGNSA. Trimming cost V 1 base and J 2 bases, with 24 bases left between them. The CDR3 loop reads CASSLDFSSRRVGAYEQYF. CDR3 nucleotides: TGTGCCAGCAGCTTAGATTTTTCTAGCCGACGAGTGGGGGCCTACGAGCAGTACTTC.